The 21 T cell receptor beta chains below were found in one sample sequenced in a study of blood T cell repertoires in COVID-19. Profiling relied on immunoSEQ multiplex PCR, and the TCRdb table lists in-frame clones only, not all of them. In the table there are 200,000 to 250,000 clones, around nine tenths of which are singletons. Material for sequencing was PBMCs or T cells enriched from blood (not recorded which). These receptors came from a man aged 30 to 39 who had recovered from COVID-19.

In nucleotides, the CDR3 is TGTGCCAGCAGTTTGGAGAATTCACCCCTCCACTTT. Its protein product is CASSLENSPLHF. The chain uses TRBV12-3 or TRBV12-4 and TRBJ1-6; no reliable D call. The CDR3 extends over 12 amino acids. Trimming cost V 3 bases and J 7 bases, with 4 bases left between them.

The CDR3 DNA reads TGCGCCAGCAGTGGGGAGACAGGAGTACTGTTTTTT. It translates to CASSGETGVLFF. The rearrangement links TRBV10-2 to TRBJ1-4, with D perhaps matching TRBD1 (6 bases). This CDR3 has 12 amino acids. V gave up 4 bases and J gave up 13 bases, with 13 bases separating them. In germline, CDR1 is WSHSY, CDR2 SAAADI.

The CDR3 nucleotides are TGTGCCAGTAAGACTCCGTCTGTCGGGACACCAACTAATGAAAAACTGTTTTTT. It codes for CASKTPSVGTPTNEKLFF. V usage is TRBV19 and J usage is TRBJ1-4; TRBD1 might be the D (6 bases). Deletions cut 7 bases from V and 0 bases from J, with 21 bases between. Germline V lookup: CDR1 LNHDA, CDR2 SQIVND (reference sequence). This CDR3 has 18 amino acids.

This rearrangement joins TRBV5-1 to TRBJ2-1, with TRBD1 matching over 10 bases. This CDR3 is 15 amino acids long. CDR1 is SGHRS and CDR2 is YFSETQ in the germline V gene. Losses at the gene ends were 0 bases for V and 9 bases for J; bases not matched to a gene: 6. Here the CDR3 reads CASSLEATGGREQFF. CDR3 DNA: TGCGCCAGCAGCTTGGAGGCGACAGGGGGCCGTGAGCAGTTCTTC.

This clone occurred a few times. Written as DNA, the CDR3 is TGTGCCAGCAGTCGAGACAGCTCCTATGGCTACACCTTC. Protein sequence: CASSRDSSYGYTF. The chain recombines TRBV7-9 with TRBJ1-2; TRBD1 is a possible D gene (5 bases). Germline CDR1 is SEHNR and CDR2 is FQNEAQ (reference sequence). This CDR3 region has 13 residues. The V and J ends lost 6 bases and 4 bases respectively, with 12 bases between them.

The gene calls are TRBV27 and TRBJ2-1; D may be TRBD2 (5 bases). The length of the CDR3 is 14 residues. With 2 bases removed from V and 8 bases from J, the gap between germline ends came to 13 bases. Looked up from germline, CDR1 is MNHEY and CDR2 is SMNVEV (reference sequence). The CDR3 DNA reads TGTGCCAGCAGTTTAGCCGGGATTTTCTATGAGCAGTTCTTC. As protein: CASSLAGIFYEQFF.

This clone was picked up a small number of times. V is TRBV7-9 and J is TRBJ2-5, with D uncertain. Germline assignment: CDR1 SEHNR and CDR2 FQNEAQ (reference sequence). Trimming took off 6 bases at V and 4 bases at J, with 12 bases between the two ends. The CDR3 spans 13 residues. The CDR3 region is CASSFQSAETQYF. CDR3 bases: TGTGCCAGCAGTTTCCAGTCTGCAGAGACCCAGTACTTC.

Comment on this clone: The sample contains more than one DNA sequence encoding this CDR3. The V gene is TRBV18, the J gene TRBJ1-5; D ambiguous. Trimming removed 2 bases from V and 5 bases from J, with 7 bases in between. CDR1 is KGHSH, CDR2 LQKENI, per germline. This CDR3 has 13 amino acids. The CDR3 DNA reads TGTGCCAGCTCACCAGGGAGAGATCAGCCCCAGCATTTT. It specifies CASSPGRDQPQHF.

V and J are TRBV7-9 and TRBJ1-5; D might be TRBD1 (5 bases). V lost 5 bases and J 4 bases, leaving 9 bases between the germline ends. CDR1 and CDR2 from the germline V gene are SEHNR and FQNEAQ (reference sequence). The CDR3 has 13 amino acids. DNA for the CDR3: TGTGCCAGCAGCCTACAGGAAAATCAGCCCCAGCATTTT. Its translation: CASSLQENQPQHF.

The V gene is TRBV11-3, the J gene TRBJ1-6; D possibly corresponds to TRBD1 (6 bases). V lost 3 bases, J lost 8 bases, and 17 bases lay in between. The CDR3 has 16 amino acids. The germline V gene has CDR1 SGHNT and CDR2 YENEEA. The CDR3 DNA sequence: TGTGCCAGCAGCTTGCCTATACAGGGCGCGGATTCACCCCTCCACTTT. Protein: CASSLPIQGADSPLHF.

This chain connects TRBV29-1 to TRBJ1-3; D perhaps matches TRBD1 (5 bases). Germline CDR1 reads SQVTM; CDR2 reads ANQGSEA. V dropped 5 bases and J dropped 8 bases, with 13 bases sitting between them. There are 12 residues in the CDR3. The CDR3, as DNA: TGCAGCGTTAGAGCGCAGGGTCACACCATATATTTT. Protein product: CSVRAQGHTIYF.

The gene calls are TRBV2 and TRBJ1-1; no clear D. The CDR3 is 13 amino acids. Germline V gene lookup returns CDR1 SNHLY and CDR2 FYNNEI. Trimming pared 4 bases from V and 5 bases from J, leaving 11 bases between. DNA for the CDR3: TGTGCCAGCAGTGGTGAGGGTGAAACTGAAGCTTTCTTT. Translation gives CASSGEGETEAFF.

V usage is TRBV7-2 and J usage is TRBJ2-1; TRBD2 might be the D (6 bases). The V gene lost 1 base and the J gene lost 0 bases, with 13 bases spanning the gap. The CDR3 extends over 17 amino acids. Per the germline V gene, CDR1 is SGHTA and CDR2 is FQGNSA. The CDR3 sequence: CASSLVAGWPSYNEQFF. CDR3 in DNA: TGTGCCAGCAGCTTAGTGGCGGGATGGCCCTCCTACAATGAGCAGTTCTTC.

This chain joins TRBV6-2 or TRBV6-3 and TRBJ2-1; perhaps TRBD2 as D (5 bases). Germline values: CDR1 MNHEY, CDR2 SVGEGT. Trimming stripped 2 bases from V and 1 base from J, with 6 bases between. This CDR3 has 14 amino acids. CDR3 DNA sequence: TGTGCCAGCAGTTACGGGGAGTCCTACAATGAGCAGTTCTTC. This codes for CASSYGESYNEQFF.

The rearrangement links TRBV7-9 to TRBJ1-3; no clear D. V lost 0 bases, J lost 0 bases, and 6 bases lay in between. This CDR3 comprises 15 residues. The germline V gene has CDR1 SEHNR and CDR2 FQNEAQ (reference sequence). The CDR3 DNA is TGTGCCAGCAGCTTAGCCGGGAGCTCTGGAAACACCATATATTTT. This gives the protein CASSLAGSSGNTIYF. Supplemented by reference TRBV7-9 and TRBJ1-3, the full variable domain reads DTGVSQNPRHKITKRGQNVTFRCDPISEHNRLYWYRQTLGQGPEFLTYFQNEAQLEKSRLLSDRFSAERPKGSFSTLEIQRTEQGDSAMYLCASSLAGSSGNTIYFGEGSWLTVV.

The rearrangement links TRBV28 to TRBJ1-2, with 7 bases lining up with TRBD1. With 7 bases clipped from V and 0 bases from J, the junction kept 8 bases outside the gene matches. CDR1 is MDHEN and CDR2 is SYDVKM in the germline V gene. The CDR3 has 15 amino acids. The CDR3 reads CASIPTGTANYGYTF. CDR3 bases: TGTGCCAGCATCCCCACCGGGACAGCTAACTATGGCTACACCTTC.

With regard to this clone: Other nucleotide sequences from this sample produce the same CDR3. This chain connects TRBV12-3 or TRBV12-4 to TRBJ1-2, with D unresolved. The length of the CDR3 is 13 residues. With 1 base removed from V and 4 bases from J, the gap between germline ends came to 7 bases. DNA for the CDR3: TGTGCCAGCAGTTTAGACAGAAGCTATGGCTACACCTTC. It is translated as CASSLDRSYGYTF.

A few counts support this clone. This chain uses TRBV7-8 with TRBJ2-7, with TRBD2 matching over 16 bases. The CDR3 sequence is 17 residues long. CDR1 and CDR2 from the germline V gene are SGHVS and FQNEAQ. V was pared by 0 bases and J by 4 bases, with 3 bases of the junction left unmatched. The DNA of the CDR3 is TGTGCCAGCAGCTTAGCCGCGGGACTAGCGGGAGGGTACGAGCAGTACTTC. This translates into CASSLAAGLAGGYEQYF.

The chain carries TRBV7-9 and TRBJ2-2; TRBD2 aligns across 9 bases. Germline V lookup: CDR1 SEHNR, CDR2 FQNEAQ (reference sequence). CDR3 length: 17 residues. Trimming took 1 base from V and 5 from J; bases not matched to a gene: 8. The CDR3 loop reads CASSLGSVAGVTGELFF. The CDR3 DNA is TGTGCCAGCAGCTTAGGGTCGGTAGCGGGAGTTACCGGGGAGCTGTTTTTT.

The chain couples TRBV4-1 to TRBJ2-1, with a weak D call TRBD2 (6 bases). This CDR3 is built from 16 residues. Trimming pared 2 bases from V and 4 bases from J, leaving 15 bases between. Germline CDR1 MGHRA, CDR2 YSYEKL. CDR3 sequence reads: CASSQRPPAGYNEQFF. Written as DNA, the CDR3 is TGCGCCAGCAGCCAACGTCCCCCCGCGGGGTACAATGAGCAGTTCTTC.

The chain has TRBV30 and TRBJ2-2; D is ambiguous. V lost 2 bases and J lost 9, with 10 bases in between. CDR1 and CDR2 (germline): GTSNPN, SVGIG (reference sequence). This CDR3 spans 12 amino acids. The CDR3 here is CAWSFGYRELFF. CDR3 sequence (DNA): TGTGCCTGGAGTTTCGGGTACCGGGAGCTGTTTTTT.